This T cell receptor beta chain was documented in a study of T cells in localized non-small cell lung cancer. This CDR3 comprises 18 residues. Germline values: CDR1 SGHRS, CDR2 YFSETQ. Losses at the gene ends were 0 bases for V and 2 bases for J; bases not matched to a gene: 11. Study outcomes and limitations: Elevated blood T cell density was associated with longer overall survival. The highest T cell clonality was in uninvolved adjacent lung, above tumor. Across samples, adjacent lung featured a median roughly 61 of the top 100 tumor clones. Only one tumor region was sequenced, so heterogeneity remains possible.

Clones were sequenced by immunoSEQ multiplex PCR, and TCRdb holds only the in-frame ones, with some missing. Of 30,000 to 40,000 clones in the sample, almost 90% were seen once. A word on this clone: The antigen is undetermined.

This TCR derives from a woman between 35 and 75 years old with stage I lung adenocarcinoma. Sample: peripheral blood, taken before any cancer treatment. The chain has TRBV5-1 and TRBJ2-7, with TRBD1 identical over 10 bases. CDR3 region: CASSLGPMDRGKTYEQYF. The CDR3 coding sequence is TGCGCCAGCAGCTTGGGCCCCATGGACAGGGGGAAGACCTACGAGCAGTACTTC.